The 15 T cell receptor beta chains presented below share a single source sample, sequenced in a study of T cell responses to AZD1222 COVID-19 vaccine. TCRdb's table, derived via immunoSEQ multiplex PCR, lists solely in-frame clones and lacks some. The sample yields about 120,000 clones, approximately 90% seen once. The specimen was peripheral blood, collected on day 0 of AZD1222 vaccination. The receptors here all came from an adult in good health.

Points on this clone: At one boundary the junction diverges from the germline segment, which might be a read error. The gene calls are TRBV3-1 (or the pseudogene TRBV3-2) and TRBJ1-6; D might be TRBD1 (5 bases). The germline V gene encodes CDR1 LGHDT and CDR2 YNNKEL (reference sequence). The CDR3 has 15 residues. The CDR3 loop is CASSQGPNYYSPLHF. The CDR3, as DNA: TGTGCCAGCAGCCAGGGGCCGAACTATTATTCACCCCTCCACTTT.

J is TRBJ2-7 and V is TRBV6-5; D not resolved. The CDR3 is made up of 13 amino acids. Germline lookup yields CDR1 MNHEY and CDR2 SVGAGI. With 2 bases removed from V and 0 bases from J, the gap between germline ends came to 5 bases. CDR3 nucleotide sequence: TGTGCCAGCAGTTACCCGGGCTCCTACGAGCAGTACTTC. It translates to CASSYPGSYEQYF.

CDR3: CASSQETRVGTDTQYF. DNA for the CDR3: TGTGCCAGCAGCCAAGAGACCAGGGTGGGCACAGATACGCAGTATTTT. V usage is TRBV14 and J usage is TRBJ2-3; possibly TRBD1 for D (5 bases). V was cut by 0 bases and J by 1 base, with 11 bases left in between. The CDR3 consists of 16 residues. Germline CDR1 and CDR2: SGHDN and FVKESK.

The J gene is TRBJ1-1, the V gene TRBV2; no definite D call. CDR1 SNHLY and CDR2 FYNNEI come from the germline V gene. The V end lost 7 bases, the J end lost 4 bases, and 16 bases lay between the germline ends. The CDR3 has 14 amino acids. The chain's CDR3 is CASTSIERITEAFF. DNA of the CDR3: TGTGCCAGCACCTCAATCGAGAGAATCACTGAAGCTTTCTTT.

The chain has TRBV18 and TRBJ1-5; D is perhaps TRBD1 (6 bases). In germline, CDR1 is KGHSH, CDR2 LQKENI. This CDR3 has 16 residues. V dropped 2 bases and J dropped 1 base, with 12 bases sitting between them. The CDR3 nucleotides read TGTGCCAGCTCACCAATGATTGGACAGAGCAATCAGCCCCAGCATTTT. Encoded protein: CASSPMIGQSNQPQHF.

This clone was found once. The V gene is TRBV19, the J gene TRBJ1-2; a possible D gene is TRBD1 (6 bases). The germline V gene encodes CDR1 LNHDA and CDR2 SQIVND (reference sequence). The CDR3 spans 17 residues. V was clipped by 4 bases and J by 3 bases, with 21 bases between them. CDR3 loop: CASSTSLGGALDYGYTF. CDR3 in DNA: TGTGCCAGTAGTACCTCCCTAGGGGGGGCGCTTGACTATGGCTACACCTTC.

The V gene is TRBV4-1, the J gene TRBJ2-1; D is perhaps TRBD2 (6 bases). Germline V lookup: CDR1 MGHRA, CDR2 YSYEKL. This CDR3 region has 16 residues. Trimming cost V 0 bases and J 6 bases, with 15 bases left between them. The CDR3 region has the DNA TGCGCCAGCAGCCAAGATATGGGGGGTCGGCTCAATGAGCAGTTCTTC. Its translation is CASSQDMGGRLNEQFF.

V and J are TRBV19 and TRBJ2-7; a possible D gene is TRBD2 (5 bases). In germline, CDR1 is LNHDA, CDR2 SQIVND (reference sequence). Trimming shortened V by 5 bases and J by 5 bases, and 16 bases separated the two germline ends. The CDR3 consists of 14 residues. The CDR3 protein is CASSDPGTANEQYF. As DNA, the CDR3 is TGTGCCAGTAGTGACCCGGGAACGGCAAACGAGCAGTACTTC.

The chain combines TRBV6-5 with TRBJ2-7; a possible D gene is TRBD1 (6 bases). The V end lost 1 base, the J end lost 2 bases, and 15 bases lay between the germline ends. This CDR3 is built from 16 residues. The germline gives CDR1 MNHEY, CDR2 SVGAGI. The CDR3 spells CASSYYGVAGAYEQYF. The CDR3 DNA follows: TGTGCCAGCAGTTACTACGGCGTGGCAGGGGCCTACGAGCAGTACTTC.

This chain connects TRBV12-3 or TRBV12-4 to TRBJ2-7, with TRBD1 matching over 9 bases. CDR3 size: 13 residues. Unmatched junction bases numbered 5, after V lost 7 bases and J lost 4 bases. The CDR3: CASTLGQGYEQYF. The DNA for the CDR3 is TGTGCCAGCACCCTAGGACAGGGGTACGAGCAGTACTTC.

This clone appeared once. Compared with germline, one end of the junction differs, possibly owing to a read error. The gene calls are TRBV6-5 and TRBJ2-7, with 8 bases lining up with TRBD2. The CDR3 is made up of 15 amino acids. CDR1 is MNHEY, CDR2 SVGAGI, per germline. CDR3 region: CASSYSAGGTYEQYF. In DNA form, the CDR3 reads TGTGCCAGCAGCTACTCGGCGGGGGGAACCTACGAGCAGTACTTC.

The chain couples TRBV5-6 to TRBJ2-1; 10 positions match TRBD2. The germline gives CDR1 SGHDT, CDR2 YYEEEE. The CDR3 covers 15 residues. Trimming took 2 bases from V and 15 from J; bases not matched to a gene: 14. The CDR3 nucleotides read TGTGCCAGCAGCTTTGGTGAACTAGCGGGAAAGATAGGGTTCTTC. Translating it yields CASSFGELAGKIGFF.

This clone has just one count. CDR3 sequence: CASSHGSYEQYF. CDR3 sequence (DNA): TGTGCCAGCAGCCACGGGTCCTACGAGCAGTACTTC. The chain recombines TRBV11-2 with TRBJ2-7; D is uncertain. The CDR3 runs to 12 residues. CDR1 and CDR2 from the germline V gene are SGHAT and FQNNGV. V was clipped by 5 bases and J by 1 base, with 6 bases between them.

The CDR3 sequence: CASSRTGDSYEQYF. In DNA form, the CDR3 reads TGTGCCAGCAGCCGGACAGGGGATTCCTACGAGCAGTACTTC. V and J are TRBV7-9 and TRBJ2-7, with 9 bases fitting TRBD1. The germline gives CDR1 SEHNR, CDR2 FQNEAQ (reference sequence). The CDR3 runs 14 residues. The ends lost 5 bases at V and 1 base at J; junction bases unmatched: 3.

The CDR3 reads CASSLSSNQPQHF. DNA of the CDR3: TGTGCCAGCAGCTTATCGAGCAATCAGCCCCAGCATTTT. The chain recombines TRBV7-8 with TRBJ1-5; D is uncertain. Germline V gene lookup returns CDR1 SGHVS and CDR2 FQNEAQ. Trimming removed 2 bases at V and 1 base at J, with 3 bases between. There are 13 residues in the CDR3.